The rows below give T cell receptor beta chains drawn from one sample of a study of tumor and adjacent non-tumor tissue in lung cancer. TCRdb re-called the multiplex PCR reads with MiXCR, one entry per CDR3 protein. The top ten clones hold 20% to 25% of a sample with 220,000 or so distinct CDR3 sequences, approximately 74% of them seen once. Sequenced sample: lung tumor tissue. The receptor source for this set is a man in his 60s with non-small cell lung cancer. Each CDR3 is given with its conserved first and last residue. A D gene is named only where the DNA matches it firmly. Size is omitted from some rows. Given values are once, few, many or a class for expanded clones.

D | J | V | size | DNA | CDR3
. | TRBJ2-7 | TRBV28 | . | TGTGCCAGCGCCCCACAGACCTACGAGCAGTACTTC | CASAPQTYEQYF
. | TRBJ2-1 | TRBV11-3 | . | TGTGCCAGCAGCTTACCCGTCAGTTTCTACAATGAGCAGTTCTTC | CASSLPVSFYNEQFF
. | TRBJ2-7 | TRBV20-1 | . | TGCAGTGCTAGGAGAGGGAAGAACGAACAGTACTTC | CSARRGKNEQYF
. | TRBJ2-2 | TRBV20-1 | . | TGCAGTGCTAGAGGCCCAACCGGGACGGACGCAAATATGAATACCGGGGAGCTGTTTTTT | CSARGPTGTDANMNTGELFF
TRBD2 | TRBJ2-1 | TRBV12-3/TRBV12-4 | . | TGTGCCAGCAGCCGATTAGCGGGGGGCCCCAATGAGCAGTTCTTC | CASSRLAGGPNEQFF
. | TRBJ2-7 | TRBV11-2 | . | TGTGCCAGCAGCTTAGAGCGCTACAATGAGCACCACTTC | CASSLERYNEHHF
TRBD2 | TRBJ2-1 | TRBV5-1 | . | TGCGCCAGCAGCCCCCGGGGACTAGCGGGAGTGTCCAGCTCCTACAATGAGCAGTTCTTC | CASSPRGLAGVSSSYNEQFF
TRBD2 | TRBJ2-3 | TRBV6-4 | once | TGTGCCAGCAGTGACTCGGCTAGCGGGGGGGCAGATACGCAGTATTTT | CASSDSASGGADTQYF
. | TRBJ1-1 | TRBV5-6 | many | TGTGCCAGCAGCTACCGGGACGGGGGAGCTGAAGCTTTCTTT | CASSYRDGGAEAFF
. | TRBJ2-7 | TRBV28 | . | TGTGCCAGCAGTTTGCAGTGCGAGCAGTACTTC | CASSLQCEQYF
TRBD1 | TRBJ2-4 | TRBV20-1 | medium-sized | TGCAGTGCGCCGGACAGGGCCAAAAACATTCAGTACTTC | CSAPDRAKNIQYF
. | TRBJ2-3 | TRBV29-1 | . | TGCAGCACGACTAGTGGGAGTGGAGTAGATACGCAGTATTTT | CSTTSGSGVDTQYF
. | TRBJ2-1 | TRBV11-2 | once | TGTGCCAGCAGCTTAGGCCTAGGGGGTCTGTTCTTC | CASSLGLGGLFF
. | TRBJ1-6 | TRBV20-1 | . | TGCAGTGCTAGAGTGGGGGCCACGCGAGATTCACCCCTCCACTTT | CSARVGATRDSPLHF
. | TRBJ2-2 | TRBV12-3/TRBV12-4 | few | TGTGCCAGCACCTTGGGGCAAACCGGGGAGCTGTTTTTT | CASTLGQTGELFF
. | TRBJ1-6 | TRBV20-1 | . | TGCAGTGCTAGACCCCAGGGAGGTAATTCACCCCTCCAATTT | CSARPQGGNSPLQF
TRBD1 | TRBJ2-7 | TRBV11-2 | . | TGTGCCAGCAGCTTCACAGGGACAGACGAGCAGTACTTC | CASSFTGTDEQYF
TRBD1 | TRBJ2-4 | TRBV20-1 | . | TGCAGTGTGCTGGACAGGGCCAAAAACATTCAGTACTTC | CSVLDRAKNIQYF
. | TRBJ1-6 | TRBV11-2 | . | TGTGCCAGCAAGTTAGACAGAAGATATAATTCACCCCTCCACTTT | CASKLDRRYNSPLHF
. | TRBJ1-1 | TRBV20-1 | . | TGCAGTGTTTTTAATATGGGACAAACTAAAACTGAAGCTTTCTTT | CSVFNMGQTKTEAFF
TRBD1 | TRBJ2-7 | TRBV20-1 | few | TGCAGTGCTAGGAGGGGACAGGTAGTCCACGAGCAGTACTTC | CSARRGQVVHEQYF
. | TRBJ1-5 | TRBV11-3 | . | TGTGCCAGCAGCTTAGACTGGGACCAGCCCCAGCATTTT | CASSLDWDQPQHF
TRBD1 | TRBJ1-5 | TRBV6-2/TRBV6-3 | . | TGTGCCAGCAGTTACCCCACCGGGACAGGGGGCATTAGGGTCTATCAGCCCCAGCATTTT | CASSYPTGTGGIRVYQPQHF
TRBD1 | TRBJ2-6 | TRBV4-1 | . | TGCGCCAGCCGCCATGAACCCCCGACAGGGGCTGGGGCCAACGTCCTGACTTTC | CASRHEPPTGAGANVLTF
. | TRBJ1-2 | TRBV5-1 | few | TGCGCCAGCAGCTTGGAGGCAGGGACGTGGGGTTATGGCTACACCTTC | CASSLEAGTWGYGYTF
TRBD2 | TRBJ2-5 | TRBV20-1 | . | TGCAGTGCTAGAGTAACCAGCGGGAGTGGTTGGGTAGAGACCCAGTACTTC | CSARVTSGSGWVETQYF
. | TRBJ1-1 | TRBV20-1 | many | TGCAGTGCTCGGCCGGGGCTAGGGCAGCCTGAAGCTTTCTTT | CSARPGLGQPEAFF
. | TRBJ2-2 | TRBV20-1 | . | TGCAGTGCGAGGCGGCAGGGGAGAACCGGGGAGCTGTTTTTT | CSARRQGRTGELFF
TRBD2 | TRBJ2-7 | TRBV20-1 | . | TGCAGTGCTAGAGATGGGACTAGCTGGTTCTCCTACGAGCAGTACTTC | CSARDGTSWFSYEQYF
. | TRBJ1-3 | TRBV11-3 | . | TGTGCCTGCAGCTTAGACCCAACAGGGACCATATATTTT | CACSLDPTGTIYF
. | TRBJ2-3 | TRBV11-3 | . | TGTGCCAGCGGTTTAAGTTCAGGGGCAGATACGCAGTATTTT | CASGLSSGADTQYF
. | TRBJ1-6 | TRBV12-3/TRBV12-4 | few | TGTGCCAGCAGTTCCAGGGACTATAGTTCACCCCTCCACTTT | CASSSRDYSSPLHF
. | TRBJ2-1 | TRBV20-1 | . | TGCAGTGTAAAAGGGGGGGAAATCTCTAGTAGTGAGCAGTTCTTC | CSVKGGEISSSEQFF
. | TRBJ2-7 | TRBV29-1 | . | TGCAGCGTTTTTTCTGGAACAGGGAGCAACGAGCAGTACTTC | CSVFSGTGSNEQYF
TRBD1 | TRBJ2-1 | TRBV4-3 | . | TGCGCCAGCAGCCAGGCTCCGACCGGACAGGGGTACTACAATGAGCAGTTCTTC | CASSQAPTGQGYYNEQFF
TRBD2 | TRBJ2-2 | TRBV11-2 | . | TGTGCCAGCAGCCCACTAGCGGGGGGGCTCGAAACCGGGGAGCTGTTTTTT | CASSPLAGGLETGELFF
. | TRBJ2-5 | TRBV12-3/TRBV12-4 | . | TGTACCAGCAGTTTCTCTTCCGTTGCGATTGGGTCCCGCCAAGAGACCCAGTACTTC | CTSSFSSVAIGSRQETQYF
TRBD1 | TRBJ1-5 | TRBV29-1 | few | TGCAGCGTTGGTACAGGGGGCACCGGCAATCAGCCCCAGCATTTT | CSVGTGGTGNQPQHF
. | TRBJ1-1 | TRBV29-1 | . | TGCAGCGTCCCAGGGTCGGTCTCTTCACGGAACACTGAAGCTCTCTTT | CSVPGSVSSRNTEALF
. | TRBJ1-3 | TRBV12-3/TRBV12-4 | . | TGTGCCAGCAGCATCCCCGGAAACACCATATATTTT | CASSIPGNTIYF
. | TRBJ2-2 | TRBV4-1 | . | TGCGCCAGAAGCCGGGGAACTGGTGAGCTGTTATTT | CARSRGTGELLF
TRBD2 | TRBJ2-1 | TRBV20-1 | . | TGTAGTGCTAACCAACTAGCGGGGAGGAACATTGAGCAGTTCTTC | CSANQLAGRNIEQFF
TRBD2 | TRBJ2-7 | TRBV6-5 | . | TGTGCCAGCAGACCCGGGACTAGCGGGGGCTCCTACGAGCAGTACTTC | CASRPGTSGGSYEQYF
. | TRBJ1-1 | TRBV4-1 | . | TGCGCCAGCAGATCTTGGGACGGTGGGGCGACTGAAGCTTTCTTT | CASRSWDGGATEAFF
. | TRBJ2-3 | TRBV5-1 | . | TGCGCCAGCAGTGACCAAACCACAGATACGCAGTATTTT | CASSDQTTDTQYF
TRBD2 | TRBJ2-3 | TRBV4-3 | once | TGCGCTAGCAGCCAATCGTTACCAGCGGGAACCCGTGGAGATACGCAGTATTTT | CASSQSLPAGTRGDTQYF
TRBD1 | TRBJ1-1 | TRBV20-1 | . | TGCAGTGCTAGAGATCTAGGGACAGGGACTGAAGCTTTCTTT | CSARDLGTGTEAFF
TRBD2 | TRBJ2-1 | TRBV4-2 | few | TGTGCCAGCAGCCAAGATACTAGCGGGTCCTACAATGAGCAGTTCTTC | CASSQDTSGSYNEQFF
. | TRBJ2-5 | TRBV11-3 | . | TGTACCAGCAGCATAGTGATCGGGGGTAGCCAAGAGACCCAGTACTTC | CTSSIVIGGSQETQYF
. | TRBJ1-1 | TRBV29-1 | . | TGCAGCGTTGAACACCACGCCTCTGCTGAAGCTTTCTTT | CSVEHHASAEAFF
. | TRBJ2-7 | TRBV4-2 | once | TGTGCCAGCAGCCATTTGGGGCCTTGGTACGAGCAGTATTTC | CASSHLGPWYEQYF
. | TRBJ2-1 | TRBV6-5 | . | TGCGCTAGCAGTACAAAGCGGGTCAGCTCCTACAATGAACAGTTCTTC | CASSTKRVSSYNEQFF
. | TRBJ2-1 | TRBV20-1 | . | TGCAATGCTAGGGGCGTTCGAGCCTACAATGAGCAGTTCTTC | CNARGVRAYNEQFF
. | TRBJ1-2 | TRBV6-6 | once | TGTGCCAGCAGTTACGGGAACAGGGAGGATGGCTATACCTTC | CASSYGNREDGYTF
. | TRBJ1-1 | TRBV11-2 | . | TGTGCCAGCAGCTTAGTCAGGATGGGCACTGAAGTTTTCTTT | CASSLVRMGTEVFF